This paragraph reports one T cell receptor beta chain. What it binds is not known. The data belong to a study of cytomegalovirus exposure and HLA in healthy donors. Broader study findings: In a later analysis, DRB1 alleles had the most associated TCRs; HLA-C alleles the fewest. Rare TCR sequences predominated, though certain public TCRs were found in many donors.

Both 60 Vbeta primers and 13 Jbeta primers went into the PCR. Produced via immunoSEQ multiplex PCR; TCRdb's table is partial and in-frame only. This sample has roughly 69,000 clones; under 85% occur once, and the top ten carry about 5.5%. Participants comprised healthy donors of bone marrow. The clonotype comes from a man over 45 in good health and CMV-seronegative. Sequencing was carried out using PBMCs.

The CDR3 coding sequence is TGCGCCAGCAGCTTGGCTCGGACTAGCGGGGGTGAGACCCAGTACTTC. It specifies CASSLARTSGGETQYF. The V gene is TRBV5-1, the J gene TRBJ2-5, with 13 bases identical to TRBD2. The CDR3 sequence is 16 residues long. Losses at the gene ends were 0 bases for V and 5 bases for J; bases not matched to a gene: 4. Germline V gene data show CDR1 as SGHRS and CDR2 as YFSETQ.